This passage covers 3 T cell receptor gamma chains from one sample sequenced in a study of Vδ1+ human thymocytes. These receptors are not linked to any known antigen. RNA was extracted from the cells and then reverse transcribed. CDR3 amplicons came from multiplex PCR with pooled V-gene forward and constant-region reverse primers. TCRdb used CATT to re-call clones from the multiplex PCR reads. The sample lists tens of thousands of gamma-chain clones, about a fifth occurring once. Study-level findings and limits: Highly polyclonal TRG and TRD repertoires with Gaussian CDR3 length distributions appeared in thymus.

The sequencing sample was made of Vdelta1+ gamma-delta thymocytes from the thymus. As for subset: FACS-sorted CD3+ TCRalphabeta- TCRVdelta1+ TCRVdelta2- thymocytes. The receptors were sampled from a boy younger than two who had congenital heart surgery.

This clone was counted between two and nine times. V usage is TRGV4 and J usage is TRGJ1 or TRGJ2. Germline lookup yields CDR1 EGSTGY and CDR2 YDSYTSSV. The length of the CDR3 is 15 residues. Germline trimming cut 0 bases from V and 10 bases from J; bases unmatched to any gene: 15. CDR3 bases: TGTGCCACCTGGGATGGGAAAAGGTTTAGGTCCAAGAAACTCTTT. Protein product: CATWDGKRFRSKKLF.

The sample holds a few counts of this clone. This chain joins TRGV2 and TRGJ1 or TRGJ2. V lost 0 bases, J lost 15 bases, and 5 bases stayed unmatched. Germline V gene sequence: CDR1 EGSNGY, CDR2 YDSYNSKV. The CDR3 has 10 residues. The CDR3 here is CATWDGYSLF. CDR3 bases: TGTGCCACCTGGGACGGGTATTCACTCTTT.

The V and J genes are TRGV2 and TRGJ1 or TRGJ2. Trimming removed 0 bases from V and 11 bases from J; junction bases left unmatched: 10. Germline V gene data show CDR1 as EGSNGY and CDR2 as YDSYNSKV. CDR3 length: 13 residues. The CDR3 is CATWDGPVSEKLF. The CDR3, as DNA: TGTGCCACCTGGGACGGGCCAGTGTCGGAGAAACTCTTT.